The following is a TCR beta chain sequence with its context. The antigen remains unidentified. The trim removed 0 bases at V and 6 bases at J, leaving 1 base unmatched. This CDR3 has 15 amino acids. Germline-derived CDR1 and CDR2 are MNHEY and SVGAGI. The sample originates from a study of CD8+ T cells in alopecia areata. About the research overall: People stayed on tofacitinib for 6 to 18 months, then stopped the drug for 6 months.

RNA extraction was followed by reverse transcription into cDNA, which acted as the sequencing template. Assay used: immunoSEQ multiplex PCR; TCRdb lists only in-frame clones, some missing. The data show 150,000 or so clones, 87% seen once. General study findings and limits: Normal skin contains resident alphabeta T cells, and these are also sequenced in scalp samples.

The clonotype comes from a human donor with alopecia areata. The sequencing here drew on CD8+ T cells sorted from blood, taken at week 0. The V gene is TRBV6-5, the J gene TRBJ1-6; TRBD1 agrees at 8 bases. CDR3 sequence (DNA): TGTGCCAGCAGTTACTCTGGACAGGGTAATTCACCCCTCCACTTT. Its protein is CASSYSGQGNSPLHF.